This TCR beta chain comes out of a study of blood T cell repertoires in COVID-19. As originally analysed: Estimation of nucleated cell counts relied on the amplification of reference gene primers. The data were produced by immunoSEQ multiplex PCR, yet TCRdb's version contains in-frame clones alone and is incomplete. D and trimming were read from the DNA, whereas the V and J calls and clone size are those reported in that table. This sample has around 240,000 clones, with 70% to 90% found just once. The V gene lost 2 bases and the J gene lost 6 bases, with 10 bases spanning the gap. This CDR3 spans 13 amino acids. CDR1 is SGHDN, CDR2 FVKESK, per germline.

This chain joins TRBV14 and TRBJ1-1; TRBD1 is a possible D gene (6 bases). The sequenced sample consisted of peripheral blood. The sequence came from a woman aged 30 to 39 who had recovered from COVID-19. The CDR3 region is CASSQTTGSEAFF. The DNA for the CDR3 is TGTGCCAGCAGCCAAACGACAGGTTCTGAAGCTTTCTTT. The entire variable domain, with the rest obtained from reference TRBV14 and TRBJ1-1, is as follows: EAGVTQFPSHSVIEKGQTVTLRCDPISGHDNLYWYRRVMGKEIKFLLHFVKESKQDESGMPNNRFLAERTGGTYSTLKVQPAELEDSGVYFCASSQTTGSEAFFGQGTRLTVV.